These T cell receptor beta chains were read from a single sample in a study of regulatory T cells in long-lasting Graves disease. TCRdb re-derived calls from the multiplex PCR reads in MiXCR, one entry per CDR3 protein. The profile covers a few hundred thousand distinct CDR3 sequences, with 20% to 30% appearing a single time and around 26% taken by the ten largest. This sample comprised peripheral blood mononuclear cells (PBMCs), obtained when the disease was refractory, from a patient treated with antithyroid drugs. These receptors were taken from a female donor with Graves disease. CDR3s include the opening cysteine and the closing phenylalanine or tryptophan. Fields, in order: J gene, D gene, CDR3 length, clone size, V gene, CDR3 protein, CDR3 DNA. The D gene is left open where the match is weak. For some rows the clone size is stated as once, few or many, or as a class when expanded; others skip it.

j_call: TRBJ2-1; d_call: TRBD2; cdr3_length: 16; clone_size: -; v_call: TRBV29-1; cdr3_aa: CSVETVSGLAYNEQFF; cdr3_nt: TGCAGCGTTGAAACGGTTTCAGGACTAGCCTACAATGAGCAGTTCTTC
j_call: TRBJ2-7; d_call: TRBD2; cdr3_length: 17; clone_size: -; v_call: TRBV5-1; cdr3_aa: CASSLASGRVGTYEQYF; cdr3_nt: TGCGCCAGCAGCTTGGCTAGCGGGAGAGTAGGCACCTACGAGCAGTACTTC
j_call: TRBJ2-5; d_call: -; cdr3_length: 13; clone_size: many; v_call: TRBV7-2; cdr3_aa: CASSPFGLETQYF; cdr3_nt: TGTGCCAGCAGCCCATTTGGATTAGAGACCCAGTACTTC
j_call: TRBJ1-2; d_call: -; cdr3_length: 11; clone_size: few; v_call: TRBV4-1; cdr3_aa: CASSQDSTLTF; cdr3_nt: TGCGCCAGCAGCCAAGATTCCACGCTCACCTTC
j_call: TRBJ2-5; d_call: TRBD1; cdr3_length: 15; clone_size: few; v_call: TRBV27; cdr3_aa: CASSLETGAKETQYF; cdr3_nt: TGTGCCAGCAGTTTGGAGACAGGGGCTAAAGAGACCCAGTACTTC
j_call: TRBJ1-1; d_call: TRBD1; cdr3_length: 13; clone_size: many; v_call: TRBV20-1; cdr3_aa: CSARETGSTEAFF; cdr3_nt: TGCAGTGCTCGCGAGACAGGGAGCACTGAAGCTTTCTTT
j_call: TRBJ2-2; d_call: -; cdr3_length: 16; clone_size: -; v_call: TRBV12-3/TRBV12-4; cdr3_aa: CASSFYARANTGELFF; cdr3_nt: TGTGCCAGCAGTTTTTATGCGAGAGCGAACACCGGGGAGCTGTTTTTT
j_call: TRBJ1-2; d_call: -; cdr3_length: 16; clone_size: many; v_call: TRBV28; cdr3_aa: CASNSVGMDSPYGYTF; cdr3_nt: TGTGCCAGCAACTCGGTCGGGATGGACAGCCCCTATGGCTACACCTTC
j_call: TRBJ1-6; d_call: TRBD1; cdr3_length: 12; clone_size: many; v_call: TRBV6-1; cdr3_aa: CATQDRSSPLHF; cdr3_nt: TGTGCCACACAGGACAGGTCTTCACCCCTCCACTTT
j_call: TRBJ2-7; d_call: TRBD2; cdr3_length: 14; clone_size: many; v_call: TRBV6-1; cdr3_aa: CASHPSGGTYEQYF; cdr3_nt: TGTGCCTCCCACCCGAGCGGGGGGACCTACGAGCAGTACTTC
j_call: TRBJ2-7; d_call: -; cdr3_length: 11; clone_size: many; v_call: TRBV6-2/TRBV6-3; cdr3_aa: CASTYGANVYF; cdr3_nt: TGTGCCAGCACTTACGGCGCGAATGTGTACTTC
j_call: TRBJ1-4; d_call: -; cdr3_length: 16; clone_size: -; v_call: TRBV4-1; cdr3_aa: CASSQGRGTINEKLFF; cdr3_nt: TGCGCCAGCAGCCAAGGGAGGGGGACAATTAATGAAAAACTGTTTTTT
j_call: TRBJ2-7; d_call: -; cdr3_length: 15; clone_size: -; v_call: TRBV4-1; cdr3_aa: CASSQEYPKPYEQYF; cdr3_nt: TGCGCCAGCAGCCAAGAGTATCCGAAACCTTACGAGCAGTACTTC
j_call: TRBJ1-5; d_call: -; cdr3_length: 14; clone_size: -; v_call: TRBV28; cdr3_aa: CASRELVRDQPQHF; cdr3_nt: TGTGCCAGCAGGGAGTTGGTGCGCGATCAGCCCCAGCATTTT
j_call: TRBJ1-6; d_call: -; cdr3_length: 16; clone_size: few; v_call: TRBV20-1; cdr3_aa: CSASIGGHDYNSPLHF; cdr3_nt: TGCAGTGCTAGTATCGGCGGACACGACTATAATTCACCCCTCCACTTT
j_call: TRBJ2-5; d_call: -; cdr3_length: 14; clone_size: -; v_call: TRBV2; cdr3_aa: CASSPAGPQETQYF; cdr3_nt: TGTGCCAGCTCCCCGGCAGGGCCCCAAGAGACCCAGTACTTC
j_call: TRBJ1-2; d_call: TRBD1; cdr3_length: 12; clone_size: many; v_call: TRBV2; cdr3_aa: CAGGEGAPGYTF; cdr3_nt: TGTGCTGGGGGAGAGGGGGCGCCTGGCTACACCTTC
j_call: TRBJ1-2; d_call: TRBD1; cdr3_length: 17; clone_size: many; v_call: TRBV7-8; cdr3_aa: CASSTSGTETLGYGYTF; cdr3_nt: TGTGCCAGCAGCACGTCCGGGACAGAGACTCTTGGCTATGGCTACACCTTC
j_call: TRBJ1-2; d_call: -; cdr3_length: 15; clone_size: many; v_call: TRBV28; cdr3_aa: CASSFGGLDRYGYTF; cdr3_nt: TGTGCCAGCAGTTTCGGAGGCCTCGACCGCTATGGCTACACCTTC
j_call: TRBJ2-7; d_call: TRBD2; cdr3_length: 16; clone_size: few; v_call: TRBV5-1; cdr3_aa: CASSLNGGGSAYEQYF; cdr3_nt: TGCGCCAGCAGCCTAAACGGTGGCGGGAGCGCGTACGAGCAGTACTTC
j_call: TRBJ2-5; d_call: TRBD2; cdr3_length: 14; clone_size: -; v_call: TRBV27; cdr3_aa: CASSLGTSGETQYF; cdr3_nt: TGTGCCAGCAGTTTAGGGACTAGCGGGGAGACCCAGTACTTC
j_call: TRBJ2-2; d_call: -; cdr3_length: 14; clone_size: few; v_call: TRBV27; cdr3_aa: CASSWGWRTGELFF; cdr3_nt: TGTGCCAGCAGTTGGGGATGGAGAACCGGGGAGCTGTTTTTT
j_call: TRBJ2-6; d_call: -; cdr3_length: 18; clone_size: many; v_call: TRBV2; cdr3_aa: CASSEGGQLNSGANVLTF; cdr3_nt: TGTGCCAGCAGTGAAGGCGGGCAGCTAAACTCTGGGGCCAACGTCCTGACTTTC
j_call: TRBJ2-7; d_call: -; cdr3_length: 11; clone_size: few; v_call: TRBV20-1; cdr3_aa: CSAEQGYEQYF; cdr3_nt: TGCAGTGCTGAGCAGGGGTACGAGCAGTACTTC
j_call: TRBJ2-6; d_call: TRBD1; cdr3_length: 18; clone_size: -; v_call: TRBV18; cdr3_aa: CASSPPGTGLTGANVLTF; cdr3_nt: TGTGCCAGCTCACCACCTGGGACAGGGTTAACTGGGGCCAACGTCCTGACTTTC
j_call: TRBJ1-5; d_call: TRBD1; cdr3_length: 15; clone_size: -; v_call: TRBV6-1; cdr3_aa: CASNNRGVANQPQHF; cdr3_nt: TGTGCCAGCAACAACAGGGGGGTTGCCAATCAGCCCCAGCATTTT
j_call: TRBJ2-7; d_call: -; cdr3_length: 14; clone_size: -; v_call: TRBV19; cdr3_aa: CASSRGDILYEQYF; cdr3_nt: TGTGCCAGTAGTCGGGGTGACATCCTCTACGAGCAGTACTTC
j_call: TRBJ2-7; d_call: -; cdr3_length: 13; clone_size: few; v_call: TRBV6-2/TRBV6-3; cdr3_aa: CASSGHSLGEQYF; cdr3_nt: TGTGCCAGCAGTGGACACTCCTTAGGGGAGCAGTACTTC
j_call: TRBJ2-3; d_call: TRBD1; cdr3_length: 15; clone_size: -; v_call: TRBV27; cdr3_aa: CASSLTGASTDTQYF; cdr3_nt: TGTGCCAGCAGTTTGACAGGGGCTAGCACAGATACGCAGTATTTT
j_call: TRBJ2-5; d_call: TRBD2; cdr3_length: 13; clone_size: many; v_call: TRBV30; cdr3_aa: CAWSGGGRGVQYF; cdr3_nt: TGTGCCTGGAGTGGAGGCGGGAGAGGGGTCCAGTACTTC
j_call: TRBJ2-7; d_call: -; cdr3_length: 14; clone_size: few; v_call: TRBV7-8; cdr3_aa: CASSSHESSYEQYF; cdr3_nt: TGTGCCAGCAGCTCACACGAGAGCTCCTACGAGCAGTACTTC
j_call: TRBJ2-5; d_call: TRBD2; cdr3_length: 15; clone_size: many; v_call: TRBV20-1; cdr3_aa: CSASPTSGRVETQYF; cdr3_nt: TGCAGTGCTAGTCCTACTAGCGGGAGGGTTGAGACCCAGTACTTC
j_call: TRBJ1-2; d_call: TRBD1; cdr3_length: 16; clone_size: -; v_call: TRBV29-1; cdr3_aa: CSVEDLDRGDRYGYTF; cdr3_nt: TGCAGCGTTGAAGATCTTGACAGGGGAGATCGTTACGGCTACACCTTC
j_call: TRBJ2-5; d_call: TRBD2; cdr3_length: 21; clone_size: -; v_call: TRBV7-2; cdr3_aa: CASSLTHAFPGLAGGRETQYF; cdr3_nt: TGTGCCAGCAGCTTAACCCACGCTTTCCCGGGACTAGCGGGAGGGCGGGAGACCCAGTACTTC
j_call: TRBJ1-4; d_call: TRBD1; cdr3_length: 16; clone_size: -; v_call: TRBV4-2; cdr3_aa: CASSPITGTGLEKLFF; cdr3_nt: TGTGCCAGCAGCCCAATTACCGGGACAGGACTTGAAAAACTGTTTTTT
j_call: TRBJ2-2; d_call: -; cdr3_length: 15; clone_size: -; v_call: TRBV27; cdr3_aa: CASSLSPLAAGELFF; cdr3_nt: TGTGCCAGCAGTTTATCCCCGTTGGCCGCCGGGGAGCTGTTTTTT
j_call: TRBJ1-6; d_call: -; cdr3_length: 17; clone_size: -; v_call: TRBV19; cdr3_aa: CASSIGTRGVGSSPLHF; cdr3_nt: TGTGCCAGTAGTATAGGTACGAGGGGCGTCGGGAGTTCACCCCTCCACTTT
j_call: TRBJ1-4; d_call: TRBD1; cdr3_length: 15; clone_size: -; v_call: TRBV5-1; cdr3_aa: CASSPGTGGREKLFF; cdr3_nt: TGCGCCAGCAGCCCAGGGACAGGGGGCCGTGAAAAACTGTTTTTT
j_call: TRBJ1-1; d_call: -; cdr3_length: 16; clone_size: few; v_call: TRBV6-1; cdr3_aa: CASSTTGLNLGTEAFF; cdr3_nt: TGTGCCAGCAGCACTACCGGGCTAAACCTCGGCACTGAAGCTTTCTTT
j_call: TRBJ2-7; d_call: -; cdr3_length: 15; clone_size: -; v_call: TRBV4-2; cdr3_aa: CASSLEGGPSYEQYF; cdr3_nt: TGTGCCAGCAGCCTAGAGGGGGGACCCTCCTACGAGCAGTACTTC
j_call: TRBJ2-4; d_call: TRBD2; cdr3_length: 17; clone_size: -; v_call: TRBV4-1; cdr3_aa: CASSQISGRFAKNIQYF; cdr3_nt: TGCGCCAGCAGCCAAATCAGCGGGAGGTTCGCCAAAAACATTCAGTACTTC
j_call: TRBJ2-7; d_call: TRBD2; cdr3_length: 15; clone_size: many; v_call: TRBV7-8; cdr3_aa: CASSPGGSGPQARYF; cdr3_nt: TGTGCCAGCAGCCCGGGGGGTTCGGGGCCTCAAGCGCGGTACTTC
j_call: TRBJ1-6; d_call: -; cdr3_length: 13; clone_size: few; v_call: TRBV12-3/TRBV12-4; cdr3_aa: CASSPELRAPLHF; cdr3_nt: TGTGCCAGCAGTCCGGAGTTAAGGGCGCCCCTCCACTTT